The 23 T cell receptor beta chains listed next were all sequenced from one sample in a study of cytomegalovirus exposure and HLA in healthy donors. Both 60 Vbeta primers and 13 Jbeta primers went into the PCR. Data came from immunoSEQ multiplex PCR; TCRdb stores just in-frame clones and leaves some out. Among hundreds of thousands of clones listed, over 65% were seen once. Sequenced sample: PBMCs. The receptors were gathered from a man aged 18 to 30 in good health and CMV-seronegative.

This chain connects TRBV6-1 to TRBJ2-1, with 10 bases that match TRBD1. Germline V gene data show CDR1 as MNHNS and CDR2 as SASEGT. This CDR3 contains 14 residues. Trimming at V came to 8 bases and at J to 8 bases, leaving 9 bases not matched to a gene. CDR3 sequence reads: CASEGQGIAYEQFF. The CDR3 nucleotides read TGTGCCAGCGAGGGACAGGGGATTGCCTATGAGCAGTTCTTC.

The chain has TRBV5-4 and TRBJ2-1; 11 bases are shared with TRBD2. CDR1 and CDR2 (germline): SGHNT, YYREEE (reference sequence). This CDR3 contains 15 residues. With V trimmed by 4 bases and J by 6 bases, 6 bases remained unmatched. CDR3 bases: TGTGCCAGCAGCCTGCCCGGGACTAGCGGCAATGAGCAGTTCTTC. This translates into CASSLPGTSGNEQFF. Combining the CDR3 with reference TRBV5-4 and TRBJ2-1 gives the whole variable domain ETGVTQSPTHLIKTRGQQVTLRCSSQSGHNTVSWYQQALGQGPQFIFQYYREEENGRGNFPPRFSGLQFPNYSSELNVNALELDDSALYLCASSLPGTSGNEQFFGPGTRLTVL.

This chain connects TRBV5-1 to TRBJ2-2; 10 nucleotides agree with TRBD2. The trim removed 2 bases at V and 3 bases at J, leaving 10 bases unmatched. The CDR3 runs to 18 residues. Germline V gene data show CDR1 as SGHRS and CDR2 as YFSETQ. In DNA, the CDR3 is TGCGCCAGCAGCTTCGTCCCAGCGGGAGGGCACGACACCGGGGAGCTGTTTTTT. Encoded protein: CASSFVPAGGHDTGELFF.

The V call is TRBV7-2, the J call TRBJ2-7, with 8 bases that match TRBD2. V lost 1 base and J lost 0; bases outside the gene matches: 2. Per germline, CDR1 SGHTA and CDR2 FQGNSA. CDR3 length: 15 amino acids. Here the CDR3 DNA reads TGTGCCAGCAGCTTAGGTGGGACTAGCTCCTACGAGCAGTACTTC. Translated, it gives CASSLGGTSSYEQYF.

CDR3 in DNA: TGTGCCTGGATGGGCAGGGGGGCCCTGGGGACCGGGGAGCTGTTTTTT. Translating gives CAWMGRGALGTGELFF. The chain combines TRBV30 with TRBJ2-2, with D tentatively TRBD1 (7 bases). The CDR3 loop spans 16 amino acids. V was shortened by 4 bases and J by 5 bases, with 20 bases between the two germline ends. Looked up from germline, CDR1 is GTSNPN and CDR2 is SVGIG (reference sequence).

On this clone itself: At one of its ends the junction is not consistent with the germline gene, which may arise from a read error. Other nucleotide sequences from this sample produce the same CDR3. The chain couples TRBV2 to TRBJ2-5, with TRBD2 identical over 7 bases. CDR3 size: 12 residues. CDR1 is SNHLY, CDR2 FYNNEI, per germline. In DNA form, the CDR3 reads TGCGCCAGCGGGACTCTAAGAGAGACCCAGTACTTC. As protein: CASGTLRETQYF.

A remark on this clone: Germline is not matched at one junction end, which may reflect a read error. The chain joins TRBV7-9 to TRBJ2-7; 7 nucleotides match TRBD2. This CDR3 has 13 amino acids. Germline CDR1 and CDR2: SEHNR and FQNEAQ (reference sequence). The CDR3 reads CSSSASGIYEQYF. The CDR3 nucleotides read TGTTCCAGCTCCGCTAGCGGCATCTACGAGCAGTACTTC.

This clone was detected only once. The CDR3 loop is CASSHTQGAEAFF. For the CDR3, the DNA is TGTGCCAGTAGTCATACTCAGGGGGCAGAAGCTTTCTTT. The chain has TRBV19 and TRBJ1-1, with 8 positions matching TRBD1. This CDR3 comprises 13 residues. J was trimmed by 8 bases and V by 5 bases; bases with no gene match: 7. Germline loops: CDR1 LNHDA, CDR2 SQIVND (reference sequence). Variable domain in full (rest from reference TRBV19 and TRBJ1-1): DGGITQSPKYLFRKEGQNVTLSCEQNLNHDAMYWYRQDPGQGLRLIYYSQIVNDFQKGDIAEGYSVSREKKESFPLTVTSAQKNPTAFYLCASSHTQGAEAFFGQGTRLTVV.

V gene TRBV6-1 combines with J gene TRBJ2-7; no definite D call. Germline V gene sequence: CDR1 MNHNS, CDR2 SASEGT. V was shortened by 1 base and J by 6 bases, with 13 bases between the two germline ends. This CDR3 is 14 amino acids long. CDR3 region: CASSEETVTGEQYF. CDR3 DNA: TGTGCCAGCAGTGAAGAAACCGTAACGGGCGAGCAGTACTTC.

This chain uses TRBV7-9 with TRBJ1-1; D perhaps matches TRBD1 (5 bases). This CDR3 contains 13 residues. The germline V gene encodes CDR1 SEHNR and CDR2 FQNEAQ (reference sequence). This CDR3 reads CSTETQTNTEAFF. In DNA, the CDR3 is TGTTCGACAGAGACACAGACGAACACTGAAGCTTTCTTT. Using reference TRBV7-9 and TRBJ1-1 for the parts outside the CDR3, the full variable domain is DTGVSQNPRHKITKRGQNVTFRCDPISEHNRLYWYRQTLGQGPEFLTYFQNEAQLEKSRLLSDRFSAERPKGSFSTLEIQRTEQGDSAMYLCSTETQTNTEAFFGQGTRLTVV.

This clone was recorded only once. CDR3 bases: TGTGCCAGCAGCTTACTCGAGACAGGGGGCAGCGAGCAGTACTTC. Its translation: CASSLLETGGSEQYF. This chain connects TRBV7-9 to TRBJ2-5, with 10 bases identical to TRBD1. The end of the DNA fits TRBJ2-7 better, so the J call may be wrong. Germline V gene lookup returns CDR1 SEHNR and CDR2 FQNEAQ (reference sequence). The CDR3 has 15 residues.

V usage is TRBV13 and J usage is TRBJ1-5; 8 nucleotides match TRBD1. J was trimmed by 4 bases and V by 1 base; bases with no gene match: 6. Germline lookup yields CDR1 PRHDT and CDR2 FYEKMQ (reference sequence). This CDR3 contains 16 residues. CDR3 amino acids: CASSLVGQEANQPQHF. The CDR3 DNA is TGTGCCAGCAGCTTAGTGGGACAGGAAGCTAATCAGCCCCAGCATTTT.

This clone has only one observation. The V call is TRBV5-6, the J call TRBJ2-3; tentative D call: TRBD1 (5 bases). Trimming stripped 1 base from V and 1 base from J, with 10 bases between. Germline CDR1 reads SGHDT; CDR2 reads YYEEEE. The CDR3 has 15 residues. CDR3: CASSLLPGRTDTQYF. In DNA form, the CDR3 reads TGTGCCAGCAGCTTGTTACCAGGGCGCACAGATACGCAGTATTTT.

This clone appeared once. The CDR3 sequence is CASSPFYEQYF. CDR3 DNA sequence: TGTGCCAGCAGCCCTTTCTACGAGCAGTACTTC. V gene TRBV7-9 combines with J gene TRBJ2-7; D ambiguous. Trimming removed 5 bases from V and 3 bases from J, with 5 bases in between. The germline gives CDR1 SEHNR, CDR2 FQNEAQ (reference sequence). This CDR3 region has 11 residues.

The rearrangement links TRBV6-4 to TRBJ2-6; 7 bases are shared with TRBD1. V was clipped by 4 bases and J by 0 bases; unmatched bases: 6. The CDR3 extends over 17 amino acids. CDR1 is MRHNA and CDR2 is SNTAGT in the germline V gene. CDR3 amino acids: CASSGTGDSSGANVLTF. CDR3 in DNA: TGTGCCAGCAGTGGGACTGGGGACAGCTCTGGGGCCAACGTCCTGACTTTC.

This chain uses TRBV7-9 with TRBJ2-3; 11 bases map to TRBD2. Germline V gene sequence: CDR1 SEHNR, CDR2 FQNEAQ (reference sequence). Germline trimming cut 4 bases from V and 0 bases from J; bases unmatched to any gene: 0. This CDR3 spans 15 amino acids. The CDR3 sequence: CASSWTSGSTDTQYF. DNA of the CDR3: TGTGCCAGCAGCTGGACTAGCGGGAGCACAGATACGCAGTATTTT.

This chain joins TRBV29-1 and TRBJ2-1, with TRBD1 as a possible D gene (6 bases). V was shortened by 5 bases and J by 0 bases, with 8 bases between the two germline ends. The germline V gene encodes CDR1 SQVTM and CDR2 ANQGSEA. The CDR3 consists of 13 residues. The CDR3 here is CSVQGSSYNEQFF. CDR3 bases: TGCAGCGTTCAGGGGAGCTCCTACAATGAGCAGTTCTTC.

The V call is TRBV13, the J call TRBJ1-2, with TRBD1 identical over 9 bases. This CDR3 is 13 amino acids long. Per the germline V gene, CDR1 is PRHDT and CDR2 is FYEKMQ (reference sequence). The junction had 6 bases not matched to a gene; V was cut back by 5 bases and J by 8 bases. The CDR3 DNA sequence: TGTGCCAGCAGCCCCAGGGACAGGGCGGGCTACACCTTC. Protein sequence: CASSPRDRAGYTF.

The chain couples TRBV9 to TRBJ1-3; 9 nucleotides align to TRBD1. The CDR3 extends over 16 amino acids. The ends lost 0 bases at V and 7 bases at J; junction bases unmatched: 8. The V gene's germline CDR1 is SGDLS and CDR2 YYNGEE. The CDR3 DNA reads as TGTGCCAGCAGCGTAGGCTCACAGGGGGCAGAGAACACCATATATTTT. The encoded protein is CASSVGSQGAENTIYF.

The sample holds a few counts of this clone. The CDR3 sequence: CASSLTGTSSTDTQYF. The CDR3 coding sequence is TGTGCCAGCAGCCTGACCGGGACTTCTAGCACAGATACGCAGTATTTT. J is TRBJ2-3 and V is TRBV14; tentative D call: TRBD2 (6 bases). The germline CDR1 and CDR2 sequences are SGHDN and FVKESK. This CDR3 spans 16 amino acids. Trimming shortened V by 4 bases and J by 0 bases, and 14 bases separated the two germline ends.

V and J are TRBV2 and TRBJ1-1, with 9 bases that match TRBD1. The germline gives CDR1 SNHLY, CDR2 FYNNEI. This CDR3 comprises 15 residues. V shed 5 bases and J 1 base; nucleotides not matched to a gene: 5. The CDR3 nucleotides read TGTGCCAGCAGTTGGACAGGGGCGGGGAACACTGAAGCTTTCTTT. Amino acids: CASSWTGAGNTEAFF.

This chain joins TRBV2 and TRBJ1-3; 8 bases align to TRBD1. V trimming: 6 bases; J trimming: 2 bases; junction bases outside the gene matches: 6. This CDR3 has 15 residues. Germline loops: CDR1 SNHLY, CDR2 FYNNEI. CDR3 region: CASSPPTGAGNTIYF. The DNA for the CDR3 is TGTGCCAGCAGCCCCCCGACAGGGGCTGGAAACACCATATATTTT.

The chain uses TRBV19 and TRBJ2-5, with D uncertain. With 3 bases removed from V and 5 bases from J, the gap between germline ends came to 13 bases. Germline CDR1 and CDR2: LNHDA and SQIVND (reference sequence). The CDR3 length is 14 residues. The CDR3 nucleotides read TGTGCCAGTAGTATTTTCGGGTCCCGTGAGACCCAGTACTTC. Protein: CASSIFGSRETQYF.